The present entry profiles one T cell receptor (beta chain) with its context. What antigen it recognizes has not been identified. No quality values exist for individual bases; no much larger clone is one base distant. Using the deep immunoSEQ assay, TCR CDR3 regions were amplified from genomic DNA by multiplex PCR. Genomic DNA extracted from each cell subset was distributed evenly over all wells of several immunoSEQ 96-well plates, and each plate served as one replicate. For sorted subsets, each replicate PCR was loaded with 200 to 250 ng genomic DNA, equivalent to about 30,000 T cell genomes. The purified libraries were quantified using a Qubit 3.0 fluorometer, sized with a Bioanalyzer 2100, and then quantified again using the KAPA Library Quantification kit. Each immunoSEQ 96-well plate was sequenced on its own single-read 150-cycle Illumina NextSeq 550 flow cell. From the authors' description of their analysis: Because the immunoSEQ output included only junctional sequences and no quality scores, the filtering could not be the same as the filtering used for full-length reads. To assign V/J genes and CDR3, sequences were annotated against IMGT germline references using PyIR, a Python wrapper for IgBLAST v1.9. Any read was removed if the V/J assignment was weak (E-value above 1e-6), the CDR3 was missing, or the read contained stop codons, out-of-frame junctions, or ambiguous translated residues. V3J clonotypes were defined as sequences sharing the same inferred V gene, J gene, and CDR3 amino acid sequence. The percentage overlap between two repertoires was calculated by dividing the number of shared unique clonotypes by the size of the smaller repertoire. Richness of each repertoire was evaluated using RTK rarefaction, the Chao1 estimator, and Recon v2.1 estimates of unobserved clonotypes. Generation probabilities for all TCRbeta clonotypes obtained by the gDNA method from a handful of donors were computed using OLGA. Sourced from immuneACCESS, this table was stored by TCRdb with only in-frame sequences that have V and J called. A share of the clones is absent; for the studies checked, an unresolved V gene accounts for under half, and the remainder has no known explanation. The V and J calls and the clone size are those of that table, but D and trimming were determined from the DNA. Here the sample has fewer than 400,000 clones; around 72% occur a single time. 10% of the sample lies in the top ten.

Measured from the cysteine to the phenylalanine, the CDR3 is 15 residues long. Left in the record is the CDR3 DNA by itself, 45 bases read in frame from the first base. CDR1 and CDR2 (SGHAT, FQNNGV) derive from the germline V gene. The trim is 10 bases for V and 8 bases for J, with a gap of 23 bases between the germline ends. The data derive from a study of shared clonotypes between healthy human individuals (dated by TCRdb to between 2020 and 2021). Background for the entire study: The cohort comprised two women and a few men aged 18 to 49 years. For each donor, CD4 naive and CD4 memory were each given three plates, CD8 naive was given two plates, and CD8 memory was given one plate. Blood TCR repertoires of about five healthy adults were deeply sequenced to estimate repertoire size and the extent of clonotype sharing between individuals. Libraries were prepared and TCR repertoires were sequenced by different laboratories using diverse techniques, in order to increase sequencing depth and limit assay-specific biases. Per donor, leukapheresis produced somewhere between about 0.85 and 8.9 billion PBMCs.

The research as a whole found: Naive subsets generally had larger estimated clonotype richness than memory subsets. Based on pairwise subsampling, the degree of clonotype sharing among donors was expected to be affected by sequencing depth. When a handful of donors were compared, the shared fraction of clonotypes was about 5.4% for naive CD4, 3.5% to 4% for naive CD8, more than 2% for memory CD4, and under 0.5% for memory CD8. Incomplete sequencing was indicated by rarefaction of sorted-subset datasets, despite the large sequencing depth. Compared with non-shared clonotypes, clonotypes shared by all four sorted-subset donors had higher generation probabilities. Sampling was restricted to blood, and TCR repertoires in tissue are likely to differ from TCR repertoires in blood. Because the study included only a small number of donors, the genetic and exposure-history diversity represented was limited.

The donors were healthy, HIV-negative adults who had no recently reported acute infections or vaccinations. Every donor was a Caucasian adult living in Nashville, Tennessee, USA. CD4+ T cells were enriched by magnetic negative selection, after which naive cells were positively selected on CD45RA and the negative fraction was taken as the memory subset. Blood was collected by leukapheresis, and PBMCs were isolated by Ficoll-Histopaque density gradient centrifugation and then cryopreserved in liquid nitrogen vapor phase. Purity and quantity of every magnetically sorted T cell population were checked by analytical flow cytometry. Genomic DNA was isolated from every sorted fraction and measured by UV absorbance on a Nanodrop 2000c.

The sequencing input was memory CD4+ T cells sorted from blood. The cell subset or site label, read with the paper, signifies: CD45RA-negative fraction. This clonotype was obtained from a man younger than 40 in good health. The sequence links TRBV11-2 to TRBJ1-4, with TRBD1 perhaps the D gene, on 5 matching bases. The DNA is as follows: TGTGCCACCATGCCCGGGACTCATAAAGGGGAAAAACTGTTTTTT. Translated, this gives CATMPGTHKGEKLFF. Reference TRBV11-2 and TRBJ1-4 proteins supply the regions before and after the CDR3; the full variable domain is: EAGVAQSPRYKIIEKRQSVAFWCNPISGHATLYWYQQILGQGPKLLIQFQNNGVVDDSQLPKDRFSAERLKGVDSTLKIQPAKLEDSAVYLCATMPGTHKGEKLFFGSGTQLSVL.